This T cell receptor beta chain was observed in a study of blood T cell repertoires in COVID-19. Clones were sequenced by immunoSEQ multiplex PCR, and TCRdb holds only the in-frame ones, with some missing. Of around 230,000 clones listed, around 88% were seen once; the top ten hold 7% to 10%. The ends were cut back, 6 bases at V and 3 bases at J, with 15 bases in the middle. Germline assignment: CDR1 SGHTA and CDR2 FQGNSA. This CDR3 is built from 14 residues. The source of this sequence is a woman in her 50s with acute or convalescent COVID-19. The sequenced material came from peripheral blood. The chain carries TRBV7-2 and TRBJ2-7; D gene unclear. This CDR3 reads CASSLTFTIYEQYF. In DNA, the CDR3 is TGTGCCAGCAGTTTGACATTCACCATCTACGAGCAGTACTTC.